This is a list of T cell receptor beta chains from one sample in a study of radiation and T cells in renal cell carcinoma. This table comes from immunoSEQ multiplex PCR, and its TCRdb copy is limited to in-frame clones, with some not included. The sample gives 100,000 to 150,000 clones, 65% to 85% of which show up once; 5% to 6.5% is in the top ten. The material sequenced was blood, taken from a patient whose treatment included radiotherapy and nephrectomy. These receptors were collected from a man aged 50-60 years with renal cell carcinoma. Both conserved end residues are part of each CDR3. D genes are given only for firm matches. Size is omitted from some rows. Given values are once, few, many or a class for expanded clones.

TRBJ2-2,14,TRBD1,TRBV5-4,.,CASSSGQDTGELFF,TGTGCCAGCAGCTCGGGACAGGACACCGGGGAGCTGTTTTTT
TRBJ2-3,13,.,TRBV11-3,.,CASSLGQTDTQYF,TGTGCCAGCAGCTTAGGCCAGACAGATACGCAGTATTTT
TRBJ2-7,14,.,TRBV7-9,.,CASSLPGPRDEQYF,TGTGCCAGCAGCCTCCCGGGTCCACGCGACGAGCAGTACTTC
TRBJ1-5,16,TRBD1,TRBV19,once,CASSIETGWGNQPQHF,TGTGCCAGTAGTATAGAGACAGGGTGGGGCAATCAGCCCCAGCATTTT
TRBJ2-1,13,TRBD2,TRBV30,.,CAWSQRGYNEQFF,TGTGCCTGGAGTCAGCGGGGATACAATGAGCAGTTCTTC
TRBJ2-3,15,.,TRBV6-4,.,CASSQGTGITDTQYF,TGTGCCAGCAGCCAAGGGACGGGGATCACAGATACGCAGTATTTT
TRBJ1-6,14,.,TRBV11-2,few,CASSFRRKGSPLHF,TGTGCCAGCAGCTTCCGGCGTAAAGGTTCACCCCTCCACTTT
TRBJ1-1,15,.,TRBV7-2,.,CASSLFIQAPTEAFF,TGTGCCAGCAGCTTATTTATCCAGGCGCCTACTGAAGCTTTCTTT
TRBJ2-2,17,TRBD2,TRBV18,.,CASSPPLAGLYTGELFF,TGTGCCAGCTCACCACCCCTAGCGGGACTATACACCGGGGAGCTGTTTTTT
TRBJ1-6,15,.,TRBV30,.,CARKQGRSYNSPLHF,TGTGCCAGAAAACAGGGTAGATCCTATAATTCACCCCTCCACTTT
TRBJ1-5,14,.,TRBV6-5,.,CASSYLGYNQPQHF,TGTGCCAGCAGTTACTTGGGTTACAATCAGCCCCAGCATTTT
TRBJ1-5,16,.,TRBV7-2,.,CASSLKGEISNQPQHF,TGTGCCAGCAGCTTAAAGGGAGAGATAAGCAATCAGCCCCAGCATTTT
TRBJ1-2,14,TRBD1,TRBV2,.,CASSGRGLRYGYTF,TGTGCCAGCAGCGGGAGGGGGCTGCGATATGGCTACACCTTC
TRBJ2-5,15,.,TRBV27,.,CASSPPGAIGETQYF,TGTGCCAGCAGCCCCCCGGGGGCCATAGGAGAGACCCAGTACTTC
TRBJ2-7,15,TRBD1,TRBV5-4,.,CASSYGTGRSNEQYF,TGTGCCAGCAGCTATGGGACAGGTCGGTCAAACGAGCAGTACTTC
TRBJ1-1,14,TRBD1,TRBV7-2,.,CASSFGTANTEAFF,TGTGCCAGCAGCTTCGGGACAGCGAACACTGAAGCTTTCTTT
TRBJ1-1,11,.,TRBV5-1,.,CASSGEGEAFF,TGCGCCAGCAGCGGGGAGGGTGAAGCTTTCTTT
TRBJ2-7,15,.,TRBV30,.,CAWNPRPLRGYEQYF,TGTGCCTGGAACCCCCGACCCCTCAGGGGATACGAGCAGTACTTC
TRBJ2-7,14,TRBD2,TRBV18,.,CASSSDSGVNEQYF,TGTGCCAGCTCATCGGATAGCGGGGTTAACGAGCAGTACTTC
TRBJ1-5,18,.,TRBV9,.,CASSVPGRGELSNQPQHF,TGTGCCAGCAGCGTCCCGGGCAGGGGAGAACTTAGCAATCAGCCCCAGCATTTT
TRBJ1-5,13,.,TRBV7-6,.,CASSASTDQPQHF,TGTGCCAGCAGCGCGTCGACAGATCAGCCCCAGCATTTT
TRBJ1-5,12,.,TRBV27,.,CASKTSNQPQHF,TGTGCCAGCAAGACATCCAATCAGCCCCAGCATTTT
TRBJ1-2,15,.,TRBV6-1,.,CASTPLITGDYGYTF,TGTGCCAGCACCCCTCTCATCACTGGAGACTATGGCTACACCTTC
TRBJ2-5,16,TRBD2,TRBV30,.,CAWRTGLAGVQETQYF,TGTGCCTGGAGGACGGGACTAGCGGGGGTCCAAGAGACCCAGTACTTC
TRBJ1-1,13,.,TRBV6-1,.,CASSELGGTEAFF,TGTGCCAGCAGTGAACTAGGGGGCACTGAAGCTTTCTTT
TRBJ2-3,16,TRBD2,TRBV7-2,.,CASSSGTSGVRDTQYF,TGTGCCAGCAGCTCGGGGACTAGCGGGGTACGAGATACGCAGTATTTT
TRBJ2-7,15,.,TRBV30,.,CAWSKFGTGAYEQYF,TGTGCCTGGAGTAAATTCGGGACTGGCGCCTACGAGCAGTACTTC
TRBJ2-7,14,.,TRBV7-9,.,CASSLVAGGYEQYF,TGTGCCAGCAGCTTAGTGGCCGGGGGCTACGAGCAGTACTTC